This record looks at one T cell receptor beta chain sequence and its context. It lacks a known antigen. No per-base quality is available; no much larger clone lies one base away. The immunoSEQ Assay, a bias-controlled multiplex PCR, was used to amplify TCRbeta CDR3 regions from genomic DNA. For the original study's pipeline: The number of nucleated cells in each sample was estimated from the amplification of reference gene primers within the assay. Sequence reads were collapsed and filtered to measure the absolute abundance of every unique TCRbeta CDR3 rearrangement. Productive Simpson clonality was computed per sample as the square root of Simpson's diversity index over productive rearrangements. TCRdb holds this immuneACCESS table with in-frame rearrangements only. Some clones are missing; in checked studies, unresolved V genes explain under half, and the rest has no known cause. The V and J calls and the clone size are those of that table, but D and trimming were determined from the DNA. The sample table shows 200,000 to 300,000 clones, and approximately 85% are seen once. Jointly, the top ten make up more than 0.55% of the sample.

This entry comes from a study of blood T cell repertoires in COVID-19 (dated by TCRdb to 2018 to 2020). Turning to the overall study: Samples from collaborators originated in the United States, Italy and Spain and spanned both the acute and convalescent phases of COVID-19. The prospective study material was composed of cDNA or gDNA derived from T cells, B-cell-depleted T cells, or PBMCs. Deeply sampled blood TCRbeta repertoires from subjects exposed to, actively infected with, or recovered from COVID-19 were included in the dataset. The repertoires were made available in a free public database intended to serve as a resource for research on the immune response to SARS-CoV-2. The samples were drawn from the first 160 participants of the ongoing ImmuneRACE study and from more than 1,000 subjects provided by 6 global collaborators. Nearly every sample came with metadata listing a de-identified subject ID, COVID-19 status, age in years and sex. Where available, HLA class I and class II types were taken from metadata supplied by the sample provider and were not determined by assay-based typing.

The collaborating institutions used their own protocols to collect whole blood in K2EDTA tubes. Collaborator samples were shipped for TCRbeta analysis as frozen whole blood, isolated PBMCs, or DNA extracted from either sample type. Findings and caveats that apply to the study as a whole: The amount of clinical and demographic metadata varied by source and participant and was provided uncurated.

Counted from cysteine to phenylalanine, this CDR3 has 15 amino acids. The only DNA kept is the CDR3, 45 bases in frame from the first base. Relative to germline, V is 4 bases shorter and J is 5 bases shorter, with 15 bases between their ends. CDR1 and CDR2 were assigned from the germline V gene as SGDLS and YYNGEE. This TCR was recovered from a human donor in a cohort sampled during active COVID-19. The sequence joins TRBV9 to TRBJ2-2, with the D segment identity uncertain. The sequencing sample was made of peripheral blood. The DNA sequence is as follows: TGTGCCAGCAGCCTAGACTCTGGTATTACCGGGGAGCTGTTTTTT. Its protein product is CASSLDSGITGELFF.